This T cell receptor (beta chain) was sequenced in a study of early T cells in non-severe SARS-CoV-2 infection. Overall study context: Sequenced material consisted of bulk RNA (from unsorted whole blood), and chains were unpaired.

This clonotype appeared once. Antigen specificity is unknown. Tagging with unique molecular identifiers was applied to individual cDNA molecules. MiXCR, applied by TCRdb to the 5' RACE reads, yields one record per CDR3 protein. Of about 80,000 distinct CDR3 sequences in the sample, around 12% were seen once. Trimming stripped 5 bases from V and 5 bases from J, with 16 bases between. Germline CDR1 is SGHVS and CDR2 is FQNEAQ. The CDR3 contains 15 residues. Overall study findings and caveats: Matches to VDJdb favored anti-spike CD8 responses and missed private and CD4 specificities.

The material sequenced was whole blood, taken at baseline. This chain joins TRBV7-8 and TRBJ2-1; D is undetermined. This clonotype was obtained from an adult who was a healthcare worker with PCR-confirmed SARS-CoV-2 infection or an uninfected control (not recorded which). The donor label of this sample is uncertain. The CDR3 DNA follows: TGTGCCAGCAGCAATGAGATCTGGCTGGACAATGAGCAGTTCTTC. Translation: CASSNEIWLDNEQFF.